The 16 T cell receptor beta chains reported below all come from one sample, sequenced in a study of regulatory T cells in long-lasting Graves disease. The time point was: newly diagnosed GD, antithyroid drugs for less than 3 months. Construction of the TCR library relied on RNA isolated from PBMCs. Library construction for TCR beta used iRepertoire HTBI primers and Arm-PCR of CDR3 regions. From the multiplex PCR reads, TCRdb called clonotypes with MiXCR, one entry per CDR3 protein. Here the sample spans 400,000 to 500,000 distinct CDR3 sequences, 15% to 20% being singletons. The sample was also reused in another study, on T cells in Graves' hyperthyroidism and ophthalmopathy.

Sequences were derived from peripheral blood mononuclear cells (PBMCs), sampled at new diagnosis, from a patient treated with antithyroid drugs. The receptor set was obtained from a woman aged 18-29 years with Graves disease.

This chain connects TRBV7-2 to TRBJ2-5; the D is unclear. The CDR3 covers 15 residues. Trimming pared 0 bases from V and 7 bases from J, leaving 15 bases between. From germline, CDR1 is SGHTA and CDR2 FQGNSA. The CDR3 loop is CASSLAESLLGTQYF. CDR3 nucleotide sequence: TGTGCCAGCAGCTTAGCGGAGTCCCTCCTGGGGACCCAGTACTTC.

This clonotype was observed many times. V and J are TRBV28 and TRBJ1-1; D unresolved. V was clipped by 10 bases and J by 1 base, with 4 bases between them. This CDR3 has 10 amino acids. From germline, CDR1 is MDHEN and CDR2 SYDVKM. In nucleotides, the CDR3 is TGTGCCACCCGGAACACTGAAGCTTTCTTT. Its translation is CATRNTEAFF.

DNA of the CDR3: TGCGCCAGCAGCCAAGTTCCGGGAGAGGCCTACGAGCAGTACTTC. It encodes CASSQVPGEAYEQYF. The chain links TRBV4-3 to TRBJ2-7; tentative D call: TRBD2 (6 bases). The V end was cut by 1 base, the J end by 2 bases, with 12 bases between. Germline CDR1 is LGHNA and CDR2 is YSLEER. There are 15 residues in the CDR3.

A few counts support this clonotype. The V call is TRBV25-1, the J call TRBJ1-1; TRBD1 matches at 8 bases. The CDR3 spans 16 residues. Germline trimming cut 2 bases from V and 3 bases from J; bases unmatched to any gene: 8. Germline CDR1 reads MGHDK; CDR2 reads SYGVNS. CDR3 sequence (DNA): TGTGCCAGCAGTGAAAGGGTGGCAGGGGGCTACACTGAAGCTTTCTTT. As protein: CASSERVAGGYTEAFF.

This clonotype was seen at least ten times. V usage is TRBV12-3 or TRBV12-4 and J usage is TRBJ1-5; D not certain. This CDR3 is 13 amino acids long. The V and J ends lost 3 bases and 5 bases respectively, with 8 bases between them. Here the CDR3 reads CASSFERYQPQHF. As DNA, the CDR3 is TGTGCCAGCAGTTTTGAGCGGTATCAGCCCCAGCATTTT.

This clonotype came up many times. V usage is TRBV2 and J usage is TRBJ1-5, with D uncertain. CDR3 length equals 13 residues. With 6 bases removed from V and 6 bases from J, the gap between germline ends came to 12 bases. CDR1 and CDR2 from the germline V gene are SNHLY and FYNNEI. CDR3 bases: TGTGCCAGCAGCAGAAGGGAGGCTCAGCCCCAGCATTTT. Its protein is CASSRREAQPQHF.

This clonotype was counted a few times. The rearrangement joins TRBV6-1 to TRBJ2-7; the D is unclear. CDR1 MNHNS and CDR2 SASEGT come from the germline V gene. This CDR3 is 14 amino acids long. Trimming removed 5 bases at V and 0 bases at J, with 11 bases between. As DNA, the CDR3 is TGTGCCAGCAGTATAACCTTTAGCTCCTACGAGCAGTACTTC. Amino acids: CASSITFSSYEQYF.

The sample holds many counts of this clonotype. The V call is TRBV20-1, the J call TRBJ2-3, with D perhaps matching TRBD2 (5 bases). CDR3 size: 14 residues. Trimming shortened V by 2 bases and J by 6 bases, and 15 bases separated the two germline ends. The germline CDR1 and CDR2 sequences are DFQATT and SNEGSKA (reference sequence). CDR3 region: CSARSYGVYDTQYF. The CDR3 DNA is TGCAGTGCTAGATCCTACGGGGTATATGATACGCAGTATTTT.

This clonotype was seen more than once but under ten times. J is TRBJ2-7 and V is TRBV4-2; TRBD1 might be the D (6 bases). This CDR3 is 17 amino acids long. The V gene lost 0 bases and the J gene lost 6 bases, with 21 bases spanning the gap. Germline values: CDR1 LGHNA, CDR2 YNFKEQ. For the CDR3, the DNA is TGTGCCAGCAGCCAAGATGTGTATGGCTTAGAAGGGGGCGAGCAGTACTTC. This codes for CASSQDVYGLEGGEQYF.

In its sample, this clonotype was seen many times. The CDR3, as DNA: TGTGCCAGCAGCCCTTCTCGGCTGTCAAACAATGAGCAGTTCTTC. Amino acid sequence: CASSPSRLSNNEQFF. The V call is TRBV7-3, the J call TRBJ2-1; D is unresolved. CDR3 length: 15 residues. Germline assignment: CDR1 SGHTA and CDR2 FQGTGA. Trimming removed 5 bases at V and 5 bases at J, with 16 bases between.

This clonotype was seen repeatedly, ten times or more. The gene calls are TRBV11-3 and TRBJ2-7; TRBD1 aligns across 8 bases. Germline CDR1 reads SGHNT; CDR2 reads YENEEA. The V segment lost 5 bases and the J segment 5 bases; nucleotides outside the gene matches: 2. The CDR3 totals 12 residues. The CDR3 reads CASSRTGNEQYF. CDR3 in DNA: TGTGCCAGCAGCCGGACAGGGAACGAGCAGTACTTC.

Many counts were recorded for this clonotype. The chain has TRBV7-9 and TRBJ2-7; D is perhaps TRBD1 (5 bases). The CDR3 runs 14 residues. Trimming took 5 bases from V and 2 from J, leaving 13 bases between them. Germline V gene lookup returns CDR1 SEHNR and CDR2 FQNEAQ (reference sequence). The CDR3 spells CASSHPDKPYEQYF. For the CDR3, the DNA is TGTGCCAGCAGCCACCCGGACAAGCCCTACGAGCAGTACTTC.

Many counts were recorded for this clonotype. The V call is TRBV11-2, the J call TRBJ2-7; 11 bases align to TRBD2. This CDR3 region has 19 residues. Germline V gene data show CDR1 as SGHAT and CDR2 as FQNNGV. After removal of 1 base from V and 2 bases from J, the junction contained 13 bases not matched to a gene. The CDR3 sequence: CASSLALNPTSGDPYEQYF. The CDR3 DNA reads as TGTGCCAGCAGCTTAGCCCTAAACCCGACTAGCGGGGACCCCTACGAGCAGTACTTC.

The sample holds many counts of this clonotype. The chain carries TRBV4-1 and TRBJ2-1; D not certain. The CDR3 contains 16 residues. Between the trimmed V and J ends, which lost 1 base and 7 bases, there was a span of 17 bases. Germline V gene sequence: CDR1 MGHRA, CDR2 YSYEKL. DNA for the CDR3: TGCGCCAGCAGCCAAGGTTACGTGACGTTAGTGAATGAGCAGTTCTTC. Encoded protein: CASSQGYVTLVNEQFF.

This clonotype has more than one count but fewer than ten. The V call is TRBV11-2, the J call TRBJ2-7; tentative D call: TRBD2 (6 bases). The CDR3 is made up of 15 amino acids. Trimming removed 3 bases at V and 4 bases at J, with 16 bases between. CDR1 is SGHAT, CDR2 FQNNGV, per germline. CDR3 protein: CASSFVAGTDYEQYF. In DNA, the CDR3 is TGTGCCAGCAGCTTCGTGGCGGGAACCGATTACGAGCAGTACTTC.

V usage is TRBV7-2 and J usage is TRBJ2-1; 9 positions match TRBD1. The CDR3 contains 16 residues. The germline gives CDR1 SGHTA, CDR2 FQGNSA. Trimming took 0 bases from V and 5 from J; bases not matched to a gene: 5. The CDR3 reads CASSLAGTGINNEQFF. In DNA form, the CDR3 reads TGTGCCAGCAGCTTAGCCGGGACAGGGATCAACAATGAGCAGTTCTTC.